This TCR beta chain was sequenced in a study of PD-1 blockade in mismatch repair-deficient tumors. Overall study findings and caveats: Rapid post-treatment expansion, then contraction, generally preceding radiologic response, marked tumor-resident clones.

In the case of this clone: Its antigen is unknown.

This CDR3 has 15 amino acids. J was trimmed by 7 bases and V by 3 bases; bases with no gene match: 9. The germline V gene has CDR1 SGDLS and CDR2 YYNGEE. Method: immunoSEQ multiplex PCR; TCRdb's copy keeps in-frame clones and lacks some. The sample includes 95,000 to 150,000 clones, around 83% seen only once; the top ten take around an eighth. The V call is TRBV9, the J call TRBJ2-1; 8 positions match TRBD1. This TCR derives from an adult with mismatch repair-deficient cancer. The source was peripheral blood, collected 44 weeks after starting pembrolizumab. CDR3 in DNA: TGTGCCAGCAGCGCCCATCGGACAGGGAAGAATGAGCAGTTCTTC. The encoded protein is CASSAHRTGKNEQFF. The complete variable domain, with remaining parts taken from reference TRBV9 and TRBJ2-1, reads DSGVTQTPKHLITATGQRVTLRCSPRSGDLSVYWYQQSLDQGLQFLIQYYNGEERAKGNILERFSAQQFPDLHSELNLSSLELGDSALYFCASSAHRTGKNEQFFGPGTRLTVL.